Detailed here is one T cell receptor (beta chain). Trimming took off 6 bases at V and 8 bases at J, with 20 bases between the two ends. CDR1 LGHDT and CDR2 YNNKEL come from the germline V gene (reference sequence). The CDR3 is 15 amino acids. The entry originates in a study of CD8 T cells in Susac syndrome. Random-hexamer reverse transcription was applied to roughly 0.5 to 1 ug RNA. Amplification of TCR beta CDR3 across 54 Vbeta and 13 Jbeta was performed with immunoSEQ multiplex PCR. One entry per CDR3 protein, called by TCRdb with MiXCR from the immunoSEQ multiplex PCR reads. Seen here are 200,000 to 250,000 distinct CDR3 sequences, 95% observed once, and the top ten hold 0.095%.

V is TRBV3-1 and J is TRBJ2-1; weak D call: TRBD2 (7 bases). This clonotype was sampled from a human donor with multiple sclerosis. The sequenced material came from CD4+ T cells from PBMCs. The CDR3 DNA is TGTGCCAGCAGTTACGGAGCGGGACCAGGGGATGAGCAGTTCTTC. This sequence encodes CASSYGAGPGDEQFF.